This TCR beta chain was sequenced for a study of spatial heterogeneity in lung cancer (dated by TCRdb to about 2019). Study-level background: More beta-chain than alpha-chain transcripts were consistently detected, likely reflecting higher beta-chain transcript abundance. The study quantitatively compared TCR alpha and beta repertoires across multiple tumor regions, matched nontumor lung and blood in non-small cell lung cancer. TCR transcript counts in tumor regions correlated strongly with a T cell transcriptional module score from matched bulk RNA-seq. In the raw uncorrected reads, each unique combination of TCR and UMI appeared more than ten times on average. Both alpha and beta chains were TCR-sequenced in samples taken at surgery, namely 220 tumor regions, around 61 matched nontumor lung samples and over 55 PBMC samples. TCR repertoire features were related to nonsynonymous mutation counts determined by whole-exome sequencing of tumor tissue. General study outcomes and caveats: Confirming at a functional level the hypothesis that regional TCRs recognize regional mutations was considered to require additional single-cell paired TCR alpha and beta sequencing. The tumor nonsynonymous mutation count correlated with the number of expanded alpha and beta TCRs within the tumor. Counts of ubiquitous and regional expanded TCRs correlated with counts of ubiquitous and regional nonsynonymous mutations, respectively. TCR-seq coverage of tumor T cells was estimated to be only 6% to 7.5% for alpha chains and approximately 12% for beta chains.

This clonotype is termed medium-sized (0.01 to 0.1%). The specificity of this receptor is unknown. The record has no base qualities; no much larger clone is one base away. The time point label for this specimen denotes: sample taken at primary tumor resection. The donors were about 71 patients from the lung TRACERx cohort who had early-stage, untreated non-small cell lung cancer. Whole RNA extracted from tumor and nontumor lung tissue, or from cryopreserved PBMC samples, was used for TCR sequencing without cell sorting. Only patients with enough RNA available from two or more tumor regions were chosen for TCR sequencing. Before selection, tumor and adjacent nontumor lung specimens were reviewed by a lung pathologist. The library was prepared using 5' RACE. Sequencing used a NextSeq 500. To allow correction of PCR and sequencing errors, the TCR library protocol tagged every TCR cDNA molecule with a unique molecular identifier. Under the source paper's analysis protocol: Decombinator tools were used for TCR identification, UMI-based error correction and CDR3 extraction. Expanded TCRs were defined as those above a frequency of 2 per 1,000, corresponding to the top 1% of the tumor frequency distribution. Expanded tumor TCRs were classed as regional if statistically deemed absent (corrected P<0.05) from at least one tumor region, otherwise ubiquitous. Renyi diversity was calculated using the R vegan package after each repertoire was subsampled 100 times to 5,000 TCRs. CDR3 similarity networks were constructed using string-kernel similarity of amino acid triplets, with links drawn between CDR3s whose pairwise similarity was above 0.82. The public reads were reprocessed in TCRdb via fastp at Q25 and MiXCR, keeping in-frame beta chains. Rows are unified per CDR3 protein, each entry keeping the most common DNA and genes. TCRdb's processing, not the authors', yielded these V and J calls. This sample holds about 10,000 distinct CDR3 sequences; approximately 5.8% were observed only once. 6.5% to 7.5% of the sample is in the top ten clones.

The specimen was lung tumor tissue, collected at surgery. This clonotype originated in a female donor with early-stage non-small cell lung cancer.

The CDR3 has the sequence CASSDPPRTGDGWNSPLHF. At the DNA level, the sequence is TGTGCCAGCAGTGACCCTCCCAGGACAGGGGACGGGTGGAATTCACCCCTCCACTTT. Recombination joined TRBV2 with TRBJ1-6, with 9 junctional bases fitting TRBD1. From its cysteine to its phenylalanine, the CDR3 spans 19 amino acids. Of all the DNA, just the CDR3 is kept, 57 bases in frame from base 1. Trimming accounts for 3 bases at V and 7 bases at J, while the number of junction bases matched to no gene is 16. Via the germline V gene, CDR1 is SNHLY and CDR2 FYNNEI.